A single sample is the source of the 32 T cell receptor beta chains below, sequenced in a study of metastatic and nonmetastatic thyroid tumors. TCRdb re-called the PCR reads with MiXCR. Of about 93,000 clones in the sample, 8% to 9.5% were seen once. No patient had received any treatment before thyroid surgery. The sequenced material came from blood. Receptor source: a female donor with papillary thyroid cancer or a benign thyroid nodule (not recorded which). Some clones in this sample may be carry-over from other donors' samples.

This clone occurred many times. V and J are TRBV2 and TRBJ1-4; D is uncertain. CDR1 and CDR2 from the germline V gene are SNHLY and FYNNEI. The CDR3 spans 14 residues. Trimming left V 8 bases short and J 2 bases short, with 12 bases between. The CDR3, as DNA: TGTGCCAGCTCTTACGGACGGACTAATGAAAAACTGTTTTTT. Protein: CASSYGRTNEKLFF.

Many counts were recorded for this clone. The chain recombines TRBV5-1 with TRBJ2-1, with 8 nucleotides matching TRBD2. The CDR3 is 14 amino acids. The ends lost 5 bases at V and 6 bases at J; junction bases unmatched: 7. Per germline, CDR1 SGHRS and CDR2 YFSETQ. The CDR3 sequence: CASSLGGDVNEQFF. The CDR3, as DNA: TGCGCCAGCAGTCTCGGGGGGGATGTCAATGAGCAGTTCTTC.

This clone was counted many times. The chain carries TRBV15 and TRBJ2-5; the match to TRBD1 covers 8 bases. The CDR3 consists of 17 residues. CDR1 LNHNV and CDR2 YYDKDF come from the germline V gene (reference sequence). V lost 0 bases to trimming and J lost 4 bases; unmatched junction nucleotides: 10. CDR3 in amino acids: CATSRDFRRGLGETQYF. The CDR3 bases are TGTGCCACCAGCAGAGATTTTCGCAGGGGGCTTGGAGAGACCCAGTACTTC.

The chain employs TRBV6-6 and TRBJ2-3, with 10 bases aligning to TRBD2. Germline lookup yields CDR1 MNHNY and CDR2 SVGAGI (reference sequence). This CDR3 is built from 15 residues. V was clipped by 2 bases and J by 5 bases; unmatched bases: 4. CDR3 region: CASSYGTSEGDTQYF. The CDR3 nucleotides read TGTGCCAGCAGTTACGGGACTAGCGAGGGAGATACGCAGTATTTT.

This clone occurred many times. The rearrangement uses TRBV29-1 and TRBJ2-7; TRBD2 is a possible D gene (5 bases). Germline lookup yields CDR1 SQVTM and CDR2 ANQGSEA. V lost 4 bases, J lost 2 bases, and 9 bases lay in between. The CDR3 extends over 12 amino acids. CDR3 nucleotides: TGCAGCGTTGGCTCGCGGGCCTACGAGCAGTACTTC. It encodes CSVGSRAYEQYF.

This clone was observed at least ten times. The chain recombines TRBV5-1 with TRBJ2-3; 13 bases are a match to TRBD2. CDR1 is SGHRS, CDR2 YFSETQ, per germline. The CDR3 has 19 residues. The V and J ends lost 0 bases and 5 bases, in that order; junction bases with no gene match: 12. CDR3 sequence (DNA): TGCGCCAGCAGCTTGGTAGGCTCCGGGACTAGCGGGGATGGAGATACGCAGTATTTT. Protein sequence: CASSLVGSGTSGDGDTQYF.

This clone occurred a few times. The chain couples TRBV12-5 to TRBJ1-4; a weak D match, TRBD1 (6 bases). The V and J ends lost 5 bases and 8 bases respectively, with 18 bases between them. This CDR3 comprises 15 residues. Germline assignment: CDR1 LGHNT and CDR2 FRNRAP. CDR3 in DNA: TGTGCTAGTGGTCCTCAAACAGGGAACTACGAAAAACTGTTTTTT. Amino acid sequence: CASGPQTGNYEKLFF.

This chain joins TRBV4-3 and TRBJ1-2, with D perhaps TRBD1 (5 bases). Germline lookup yields CDR1 LGHNA and CDR2 YSLEER. V was pared by 5 bases and J by 4 bases, with 20 bases between. This CDR3 is 16 amino acids long. This CDR3 is CASSEPGVTGGYGYTF. CDR3 nucleotides: TGCGCCAGCAGCGAACCGGGGGTAACCGGTGGCTATGGCTACACCTTC.

This clone has a count of ten or more. The chain combines TRBV20-1 with TRBJ2-7; a possible D gene is TRBD1 (6 bases). This CDR3 has 15 amino acids. Per the germline V gene, CDR1 is DFQATT and CDR2 is SNEGSKA (reference sequence). Trimming cost V 2 bases and J 4 bases, with 18 bases left between them. The CDR3 region is CSARPGAILVYEQYF. The CDR3, as DNA: TGCAGTGCTAGACCAGGGGCCATACTTGTGTACGAGCAGTACTTC.

This clone has a count of ten or more. The chain combines TRBV14 with TRBJ2-3, with D possibly matching TRBD1 (7 bases). In germline, CDR1 is SGHDN, CDR2 FVKESK. V was pared by 2 bases and J by 0 bases, with 15 bases between. The CDR3 is 17 amino acids. This CDR3 is CASSQYLTGTSTDTQYF. As DNA, the CDR3 is TGTGCCAGCAGCCAATATCTGACAGGGACTAGCACAGATACGCAGTATTTT. Full variable domain (outside the CDR3, taken from reference TRBV14 and TRBJ2-3): EAGVTQFPSHSVIEKGQTVTLRCDPISGHDNLYWYRRVMGKEIKFLLHFVKESKQDESGMPNNRFLAERTGGTYSTLKVQPAELEDSGVYFCASSQYLTGTSTDTQYFGPGTRLTVL.

There are many counts of this clone. This sequence joins TRBV6-1 and TRBJ2-7; D perhaps matches TRBD1 (6 bases). Germline assignment: CDR1 MNHNS and CDR2 SASEGT. This CDR3 is 14 amino acids long. The germline V and J ends were trimmed by 1 base and 5 bases, with 12 bases remaining between them. The CDR3, as DNA: TGTGCCAGCAGTGAAGAAACAGGGTTCAACGAGCAGTACTTC. Its translation: CASSEETGFNEQYF.

This clone was observed a handful of times. Other nucleotide sequences in the sample specify the same CDR3. This rearrangement joins TRBV27 to TRBJ2-3; TRBD2 is a possible D gene (5 bases). Germline loops: CDR1 MNHEY, CDR2 SMNVEV (reference sequence). The CDR3 covers 16 residues. V lost 7 bases to trimming and J lost 1 base, with 18 bases between them. CDR3 DNA sequence: TGTGCCAGCACTGCGGGCAGAGTATCGCGCACAGATACGCAGTATTTT. This gives the protein CASTAGRVSRTDTQYF.

This clone was recorded at least ten times. The chain links TRBV5-1 to TRBJ1-1; a weak D match, TRBD1 (6 bases). The CDR3 runs 14 residues. Trimming shortened V by 4 bases and J by 1 base, and 11 bases separated the two germline ends. Germline V gene data show CDR1 as SGHRS and CDR2 as YFSETQ. This CDR3 is CASSPEGGNTEAFF. The DNA of the CDR3 is TGCGCCAGCAGCCCCGAAGGGGGGAACACTGAAGCTTTCTTT.

In this sample, this clone turned up many times. The chain uses TRBV28 and TRBJ1-5; D may be TRBD1 (5 bases). The germline gives CDR1 MDHEN, CDR2 SYDVKM. The CDR3 is 15 amino acids. Trimming took 2 bases from V and 0 from J, leaving 8 bases between them. Here the CDR3 DNA reads TGTGCCAGCAGTTTAGGGGGTTATAGCAATCAGCCCCAGCATTTT. This codes for CASSLGGYSNQPQHF.

This clone has ten or more counts. V is TRBV4-2 and J is TRBJ2-6, with D hard to call. The germline V and J ends were trimmed by 3 bases and 0 bases, with 15 bases remaining between them. Germline loops: CDR1 LGHNA, CDR2 YNFKEQ. CDR3 length: 18 residues. CDR3 sequence: CASSHQQPYFSGANVLTF. DNA for the CDR3: TGTGCCAGCAGCCACCAACAGCCTTACTTCTCTGGGGCCAACGTCCTGACTTTC.

This clone turned up a few times. This sequence joins TRBV5-1 and TRBJ1-6, with a weak D call TRBD1 (5 bases). This CDR3 is 14 amino acids long. Germline CDR1 reads SGHRS; CDR2 reads YFSETQ. Trimming cost V 3 bases and J 7 bases, with 11 bases left between them. The CDR3 DNA reads TGCGCCAGCAGCTACGACAGTTACAATTCACCCCTCCACTTT. This sequence encodes CASSYDSYNSPLHF.

This clone was picked up many times. This chain joins TRBV2 and TRBJ2-7; the match to TRBD2 covers 7 bases. CDR1 is SNHLY and CDR2 is FYNNEI in the germline V gene. The V gene end was trimmed by 9 bases and the J gene end by 2 bases; junction bases not matched to a gene: 10. This CDR3 comprises 14 residues. CDR3 amino acids: CASYSGTKAYEQYF. As DNA, the CDR3 is TGTGCCAGTTATTCTGGGACTAAGGCCTACGAGCAGTACTTC.

This clone has just a few counts. The CDR3 region is CASSPRIISGNTIYF. CDR3 in DNA: TGTGCCAGCAGTCCGAGGATTATCTCTGGAAACACCATATATTTT. The rearrangement uses TRBV6-1 and TRBJ1-3; D remains ambiguous. Germline CDR1 MNHNS, CDR2 SASEGT. Trimming pared 5 bases from V and 0 bases from J, leaving 11 bases between. This CDR3 contains 15 residues.

This clone was found many times. This chain connects TRBV7-2 to TRBJ1-1, with a weak D call TRBD1 (5 bases). Germline V lookup: CDR1 SGHTA, CDR2 FQGNSA. CDR3 length: 13 amino acids. V was pared by 5 bases and J by 1 base, with 8 bases between. As DNA, the CDR3 is TGTGCCAGCAGCAAAGACAGGAACACTGAAGCTTTCTTT. Protein sequence: CASSKDRNTEAFF.

This clone occurred many times. V usage is TRBV12-3 or TRBV12-4 and J usage is TRBJ2-3; D is unclear. The CDR3 consists of 14 residues. V dropped 4 bases and J dropped 6 bases, with 14 bases sitting between them. In DNA form, the CDR3 reads TGTGCCAGCAGTTCCGGTCTTAATGGGGATACGCAGTATTTT. Its protein product is CASSSGLNGDTQYF.

This clone was found many times. The genes are TRBV6-2 or TRBV6-3 and TRBJ2-7; either TRBD1 or TRBD2 may fit D (6 bases each). V gave up 7 bases and J gave up 4 bases, with 20 bases separating them. The CDR3 runs 15 residues. Germline CDR1 MNHEY, CDR2 SVGEGT. The CDR3 loop reads CASKGGGVFQYEQYF. CDR3 nucleotide sequence: TGTGCCAGCAAGGGGGGCGGGGTTTTTCAGTACGAGCAGTACTTC.

This clone was picked up many times. The chain recombines TRBV19 with TRBJ1-5, with D uncertain. V lost 7 bases and J lost 4, with 8 bases in between. Germline V gene sequence: CDR1 LNHDA, CDR2 SQIVND (reference sequence). The CDR3 covers 12 residues. The CDR3 sequence: CASTIGNQPQHF. CDR3 nucleotide sequence: TGTGCCAGTACCATCGGGAATCAGCCCCAGCATTTT.

The V gene is TRBV25-1, the J gene TRBJ1-1; no firm D call. V dropped 3 bases and J dropped 3 bases, with 2 bases sitting between them. Germline assignment: CDR1 MGHDK and CDR2 SYGVNS. The CDR3 sequence is 11 residues long. The CDR3 spells CASSDYTEAFF. CDR3 nucleotide sequence: TGTGCCAGCAGTGATTACACTGAAGCTTTCTTT.

There are many counts of this clone. The chain links TRBV6-1 to TRBJ1-1, with a possible D match to TRBD1 (6 bases). The CDR3 covers 13 residues. Germline V CDR1 and CDR2: MNHNS, SASEGT. V lost 8 bases, J lost 4 bases, and 14 bases lay in between. The CDR3 nucleotides are TGTGCCAGCTGGCGGGGGGCGAGCACTGAAGCTTTCTTT. Its protein is CASWRGASTEAFF.

Only a few counts were recorded for this clone. A much more abundant neighbour one base away suggests this may be a read error. This CDR3 is CASSSTRGVTDTQYF. The CDR3 DNA follows: TGTGCCAGCAGTTCTACCCGAGGGGTCACAGATACGCAGTATTTT. The gene calls are TRBV6-5 and TRBJ2-3; D might be TRBD1 or TRBD2, each matching 5 bases. This CDR3 is 15 amino acids long. CDR1 and CDR2 (germline): MNHEY, SVGAGI. Trimming cost V 4 bases and J 2 bases, with 13 bases left between them.

For this clone: Given the absence of the conserved phenylalanine or tryptophan at the CDR3 end, a read error is likely. No DNA is shown, since the ends of the CDR3 on it are uncertain; the CDR3 is the one TCRdb lists. V usage is TRBV7-6 and J usage is TRBJ1-6. The CDR3 contains 9 residues when both ends are counted. Germline V gene data show CDR1 as SGHVS and CDR2 as FNYEAQ. CDR3 loop: CASSKTGTS.

This clone occurred many times. The V and J genes are TRBV4-2 and TRBJ2-3; 7 nucleotides agree with TRBD2. CDR3 length: 16 residues. The V gene's germline CDR1 is LGHNA and CDR2 YNFKEQ. After removal of 0 bases from V and 2 bases from J, the junction contained 5 bases not matched to a gene. The CDR3 DNA reads as TGTGCCAGCAGCCAAGAGAGTCTAGCGGTCACAGATACGCAGTATTTT. Protein sequence: CASSQESLAVTDTQYF.

This clone was picked up many times. The V call is TRBV11-2, the J call TRBJ2-1, with TRBD2 matching 9 bases. V lost 1 base to trimming and J lost 4 bases; unmatched junction nucleotides: 2. Germline loops: CDR1 SGHAT, CDR2 FQNNGV. CDR3 length equals 15 residues. The CDR3 spells CASSLVAGAYNEQFF. CDR3 DNA: TGTGCCAGCAGCTTAGTAGCGGGGGCATACAATGAGCAGTTCTTC.

This clone was counted many times. J is TRBJ2-2 and V is TRBV12-3 or TRBV12-4; 7 bases line up with TRBD2. Trimming cost V 5 bases and J 3 bases; bases outside gene matches: 6. This CDR3 comprises 15 residues. The CDR3 is CASSPSGAYTGELFF. The CDR3 nucleotides read TGTGCCAGCAGTCCTAGCGGAGCCTACACCGGGGAGCTGTTTTTT.

At least ten counts were recorded for this clone. The chain uses TRBV19 and TRBJ2-5; 9 bases match TRBD1. The CDR3 consists of 14 residues. The germline gives CDR1 LNHDA, CDR2 SQIVND (reference sequence). Trimming at V came to 1 base and at J to 6 bases, leaving 3 bases not matched to a gene. CDR3 protein: CASSIGGQGKTQYF. The CDR3 nucleotides are TGTGCCAGTAGTATAGGGGGACAGGGAAAGACCCAGTACTTC.

This clone was seen more than once but under ten times. A junction end diverges from the germline sequence, so it may reflect a read error. For the CDR3, the DNA is TGTGCCAACAGTTACTCGTTCGGGGAGACTGGAAACACCATATATTTT. It specifies CANSYSFGETGNTIYF. The genes are TRBV6-5 and TRBJ1-3; no reliable D call. The germline V gene has CDR1 MNHEY and CDR2 SVGAGI. The CDR3 sequence is 16 residues long.

There are many counts of this clone. A single base separates this from a much larger clone, so it may be a read error. Here the CDR3 DNA reads TGTGCCAGCAGCCGCGGGGGGCAGGACTATGGCCACACCTTC. Translated: CASSRGGQDYGHTF. V is TRBV6-1 and J is TRBJ1-2; D is possibly TRBD1 (6 bases). Germline-derived CDR1 and CDR2 are MNHNS and SASEGT. The CDR3 runs to 14 residues.